These T cell receptor beta chains were read from a single sample in a study of T-cell memory formation after mild COVID-19. TCRdb re-analysed the 5' RACE reads in MiXCR, keeping a single row per CDR3 protein. The sample has about 260,000 distinct CDR3 sequences, approximately 7.6% seen once. Sequenced: PBMCs or a T cell subset sorted from them (not recorded which). The receptors were sampled from a young man who had mild COVID-19 (a few samples of this study predate the infection). Cell type and time point are not known. Both conserved end residues are part of each CDR3. Each record gives: V gene, J gene, clone size, D gene, CDR3 DNA, CDR3 protein. D genes are given only for firm matches. Not all rows give a size; the values are once, few, many and, for expanded clones, a class.

v_call: TRBV2; j_call: TRBJ1-1; clone_size: few; d_call: -; cdr3_nt: TGTGCCAGCAGTGAAGAGCCGGGGACAAACACTGAAGCTTTCTTT; cdr3_aa: CASSEEPGTNTEAFF
v_call: TRBV15; j_call: TRBJ2-6; clone_size: -; d_call: -; cdr3_nt: TGTGCCACCAGCAGACAGGGCTCTGGGGCCAACGTCCTGACTTTC; cdr3_aa: CATSRQGSGANVLTF
v_call: TRBV6-2/TRBV6-3; j_call: TRBJ1-1; clone_size: -; d_call: -; cdr3_nt: TGTGCCAGCAGTTCCAGGGAATGGGCTTTCTTT; cdr3_aa: CASSSREWAFF
v_call: TRBV6-6; j_call: TRBJ1-1; clone_size: few; d_call: -; cdr3_nt: TGTGCCAGCAGTTACTCGACGGTTCTGGACACTGAAGCTTTCTTT; cdr3_aa: CASSYSTVLDTEAFF
v_call: TRBV5-1; j_call: TRBJ2-1; clone_size: -; d_call: -; cdr3_nt: TGCGCCAGCAGTCGGGGGGCGTTAGAAAATGAGCAGTTCTTC; cdr3_aa: CASSRGALENEQFF
v_call: TRBV7-8; j_call: TRBJ2-1; clone_size: many; d_call: TRBD2; cdr3_nt: TGTGCCAGCAGCCCAGGGACTACCAATGAGCAGTTCTTC; cdr3_aa: CASSPGTTNEQFF
v_call: TRBV5-6; j_call: TRBJ1-1; clone_size: few; d_call: -; cdr3_nt: TGTGCCAGCAGCCTTGGTGGAGGCAACATGAACACTGAAGCTTTCTTT; cdr3_aa: CASSLGGGNMNTEAFF
v_call: TRBV27; j_call: TRBJ2-6; clone_size: -; d_call: -; cdr3_nt: TGTGCCAGCACCCCGCTTCGGCAGGCCGTTGTTCCCCTCTCTGGGGCCAACGTCCTGACTTTC; cdr3_aa: CASTPLRQAVVPLSGANVLTF
v_call: TRBV5-1; j_call: TRBJ2-1; clone_size: -; d_call: TRBD2; cdr3_nt: TGCGCCAGCAGCCTTGGACTAGCGGCGATGTATGAGCAGTTCTTC; cdr3_aa: CASSLGLAAMYEQFF
v_call: TRBV7-9; j_call: TRBJ1-4; clone_size: few; d_call: -; cdr3_nt: TGTGCCAGCAGCTCCGGACCTGTTGAAAAACTGTTTTTT; cdr3_aa: CASSSGPVEKLFF
v_call: TRBV5-5; j_call: TRBJ2-5; clone_size: -; d_call: -; cdr3_nt: TGTGCCAGCAGCAATCCCCAGGGGCAAGAGACCCAGTACTTC; cdr3_aa: CASSNPQGQETQYF
v_call: TRBV20-1; j_call: TRBJ2-7; clone_size: few; d_call: TRBD1; cdr3_nt: TGCAGTCCTTACAGAGGGGGCGGAAGATACGAGCAGTACTTC; cdr3_aa: CSPYRGGGRYEQYF
v_call: TRBV12-3/TRBV12-4; j_call: TRBJ1-6; clone_size: -; d_call: -; cdr3_nt: TGTGCCAGCAGTTTGTTGGACGGTGATTCACCCCTCCACTTT; cdr3_aa: CASSLLDGDSPLHF
v_call: TRBV5-1; j_call: TRBJ2-2; clone_size: -; d_call: -; cdr3_nt: TGCGCCAGCAGCTTGACCGCACTGGGAGGAACCGGGGAGCTGTTTTTT; cdr3_aa: CASSLTALGGTGELFF
v_call: TRBV20-1; j_call: TRBJ1-2; clone_size: -; d_call: TRBD1; cdr3_nt: TGCAGTGTTACGGACAGGGCCGGAGGTGGCTACACCTTC; cdr3_aa: CSVTDRAGGGYTF
v_call: TRBV20-1; j_call: TRBJ2-3; clone_size: many; d_call: TRBD2; cdr3_nt: TGCAGTGCTAGAGTTGGGACTAGCGGATCAGATACGCAGTATTTT; cdr3_aa: CSARVGTSGSDTQYF